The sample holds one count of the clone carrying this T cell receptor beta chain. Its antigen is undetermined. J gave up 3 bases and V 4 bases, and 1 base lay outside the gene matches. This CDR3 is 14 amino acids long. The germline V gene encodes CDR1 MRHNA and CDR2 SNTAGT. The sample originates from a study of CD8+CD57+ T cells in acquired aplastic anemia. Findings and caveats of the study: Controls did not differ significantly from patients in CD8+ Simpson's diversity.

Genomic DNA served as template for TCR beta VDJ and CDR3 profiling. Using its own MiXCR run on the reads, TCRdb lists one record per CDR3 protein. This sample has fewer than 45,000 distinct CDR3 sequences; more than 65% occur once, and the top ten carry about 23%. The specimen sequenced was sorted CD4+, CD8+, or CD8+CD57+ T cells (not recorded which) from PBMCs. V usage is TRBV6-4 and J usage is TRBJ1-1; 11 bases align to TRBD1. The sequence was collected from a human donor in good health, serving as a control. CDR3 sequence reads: CASSGDRGDTEAFF. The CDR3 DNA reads TGTGCCAGCAGTGGGGACAGGGGGGACACTGAAGCTTTCTTT.